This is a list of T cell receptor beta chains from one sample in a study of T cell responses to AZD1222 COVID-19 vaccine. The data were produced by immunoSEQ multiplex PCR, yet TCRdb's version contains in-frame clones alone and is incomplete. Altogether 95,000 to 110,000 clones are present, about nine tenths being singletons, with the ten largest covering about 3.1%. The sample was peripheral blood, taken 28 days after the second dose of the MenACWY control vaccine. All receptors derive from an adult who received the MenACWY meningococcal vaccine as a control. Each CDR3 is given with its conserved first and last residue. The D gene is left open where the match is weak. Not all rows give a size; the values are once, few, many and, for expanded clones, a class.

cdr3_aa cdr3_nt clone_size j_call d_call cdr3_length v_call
CASSDRGAGNQPQHF TGCGCCAGCAGTGACAGGGGCGCGGGCAATCAGCCCCAGCATTTT NA TRBJ1-5 NA 15 TRBV10-2
CATQSWGQNTEAFF TGTGCCACCCAATCTTGGGGGCAGAACACTGAAGCTTTCTTT NA TRBJ1-1 NA 14 TRBV19
CASSPEREQPQHF TGTGCCAGCTCCCCGGAAAGGGAACAGCCCCAGCATTTT NA TRBJ1-5 NA 13 TRBV18
CASSAEQGRGYEQYF TGTGCCAGCAGCGCCGAACAGGGGAGGGGCTACGAGCAGTACTTC NA TRBJ2-7 NA 15 TRBV2
CASSLGIHQPQHF TGTGCCAGCAGCTTAGGCATCCATCAGCCCCAGCATTTT NA TRBJ1-5 NA 13 TRBV7-2
CASSSVRGVDQPQHF TGTGCCAGCAGTTCCGTGCGGGGTGTCGATCAGCCCCAGCATTTT NA TRBJ1-5 NA 15 TRBV7-6
CASSQDKGSPLHF TGTGCCAGCAGCCAAGATAAAGGGTCACCCCTCCACTTT NA TRBJ1-6 NA 13 TRBV3-1/TRBV3-2
CASSLRQSTSYEQYF TGTGCCAGCAGCTTACGACAGTCCACCAGCTACGAGCAGTACTTC NA TRBJ2-7 NA 15 TRBV7-9
CASSQAKRGALTDTQYF TGTGCCAGCAGCCAAGCGAAGCGGGGGGCCCTCACAGATACGCAGTATTTT NA TRBJ2-3 TRBD2 17 TRBV14
CASSFGRQGAYEQYF TGTGCCAGCAGTTTTGGGCGACAGGGGGCTTACGAGCAGTACTTC NA TRBJ2-7 TRBD1 15 TRBV27
CASSLTGSDEKLFF TGTGCCAGCAGCTTGACAGGGTCGGACGAAAAACTGTTTTTT once TRBJ1-4 NA 14 TRBV5-5
CASSLGGSFNTEAFF TGCGCCAGCAGCTTGGGCGGCTCGTTCAACACTGAAGCTTTCTTT NA TRBJ1-1 NA 15 TRBV5-1
CASSQDLGRDVSVFF TGCGCCAGCAGCCAAGATTTAGGCAGGGACGTCTCGGTGTTTTTT NA TRBJ1-4 NA 15 TRBV4-1
CASSPSGQPQHF TGTGCCAGCAGCCCAAGCGGGCAGCCCCAGCATTTT NA TRBJ1-5 NA 12 TRBV4-2
CASSQSRGQVLAEQYF TGTGCCAGCAGTCAAAGCCGCGGACAGGTTCTGGCCGAGCAGTACTTC once TRBJ2-7 TRBD1 16 TRBV6-6
CASSQGPLNEQFF TGTGCCAGCAGCCAGGGGCCTCTCAATGAGCAGTTCTTC NA TRBJ2-1 NA 13 TRBV14
CASSMRGGDPRGYGYTF TGTGCCAGCAGCATGAGAGGAGGGGACCCACGTGGCTATGGCTACACCTTC once TRBJ1-2 NA 17 TRBV21-1
CASSSGGTYNEQFF TGTGCCAGTAGTAGCGGGGGGACCTACAATGAGCAGTTCTTC NA TRBJ2-1 TRBD2 14 TRBV19
CASCPGGAGEKLFF TGTGCCAGCTGCCCGGGAGGAGCGGGTGAAAAACTGTTTTTT NA TRBJ1-4 NA 14 TRBV28
CASSPFTGNTEAFF TGTGCCAGCAGTCCATTCACAGGGAACACTGAAGCTTTCTTT NA TRBJ1-1 NA 14 TRBV28
CASSRQGPDTEAFF TGTGCCAGCAGCCGACAGGGGCCCGACACTGAAGCTTTCTTT NA TRBJ1-1 TRBD1 14 TRBV16
CASSLDWSTGGAFF TGTGCCAGCAGCTTAGATTGGTCGACAGGAGGAGCTTTCTTT few TRBJ1-1 NA 14 TRBV11-2
CASSPRWDRGLNSPLHF TGCGCCAGCAGCCCCCGCTGGGACAGGGGGCTTAATTCACCCCTCCACTTT NA TRBJ1-6 TRBD1 17 TRBV5-1
CASSLAGTVRAFF TGTGCCAGCAGCTTGGCGGGGACAGTGAGAGCTTTCTTT NA TRBJ1-1 TRBD1 13 TRBV5-4
CASSSSAGGYWATIYF TGTGCCAGCAGTTCATCCGCGGGAGGGTACTGGGCCACCATATATTTT once TRBJ1-3 NA 16 TRBV28
CASSFGQGSTDTQYF TGTGCCAGCAGCTTTGGACAGGGGAGCACAGATACGCAGTATTTT NA TRBJ2-3 TRBD1 15 TRBV7-2
CATSMGQKNQPQHF TGTGCCACCAGCATGGGACAGAAAAATCAGCCCCAGCATTTT NA TRBJ1-5 TRBD1 14 TRBV10-3
CASSSGGETQYF TGCGCCAGCAGCTCGGGAGGGGAGACCCAGTACTTC NA TRBJ2-5 TRBD2 12 TRBV5-1
CASSVGLAGGRTDTQYF TGTGCCAGCAGCGTAGGCCTAGCGGGGGGGCGAACAGATACGCAGTATTTT NA TRBJ2-3 TRBD2 17 TRBV9
CASRGDRGSGNTIYF TGTGCCAGCAGGGGGGACAGGGGCTCTGGAAACACCATATATTTT NA TRBJ1-3 TRBD1 15 TRBV25-1
CASAPGRGDYGYTF TGTGCCAGCGCGCCGGGGAGAGGGGACTATGGCTACACCTTC NA TRBJ1-2 NA 14 TRBV11-2
CASSQGRGGEQYF TGTGCCAGCAGCCAAGGCAGGGGAGGCGAGCAGTACTTC NA TRBJ2-7 NA 13 TRBV16
CAWTGDYNSPLHF TGTGCCTGGACAGGGGATTATAATTCACCCCTCCACTTT NA TRBJ1-6 NA 13 TRBV30
CASSPRLADSYNEQFF TGTGCCAGCAGCCCCCGACTAGCGGACTCCTACAATGAGCAGTTCTTC NA TRBJ2-1 TRBD2 16 TRBV11-3
CASSEGQGAYGYTF TGCGCCAGCAGCGAAGGACAGGGGGCCTATGGCTACACCTTC NA TRBJ1-2 TRBD1 14 TRBV5-1
CASSKGNRGSANEQFF TGTGCCAGTAGTAAGGGCAACAGGGGGTCGGCCAATGAGCAGTTCTTC NA TRBJ2-1 TRBD1 16 TRBV19
CASSPRGGGNTIYF TGTGCCAGCAGCCCAAGAGGAGGAGGAAACACCATATATTTT NA TRBJ1-3 NA 14 TRBV7-2
CASSLLGGEKYNSPLHF TGTGCCAGCAGTCTCCTCGGCGGGGAAAAGTATAATTCACCCCTCCACTTT NA TRBJ1-6 NA 17 TRBV27
CASSILDPPYSNQPQHF TGTGCCAGTAGTATTCTGGACCCGCCGTATAGCAATCAGCCCCAGCATTTT NA TRBJ1-5 NA 17 TRBV19
CASSLGVVSFNEQFF TGTGCCAGCAGCTTGGGTGTAGTCAGCTTCAATGAGCAGTTCTTC NA TRBJ2-1 NA 15 TRBV5-5
CSAPRTEGAFF TGCAGTGCCCCCCGCACCGAAGGAGCTTTCTTT NA TRBJ1-1 NA 11 TRBV20-1
CASSRGLAGGLEQYF TGCGCCAGCAGCCGAGGACTAGCGGGGGGGCTTGAGCAGTACTTC NA TRBJ2-7 TRBD2 15 TRBV4-3
CASSLGTGLGGSQETQYF TGTGCCAGCAGCTTGGGGACAGGGTTAGGAGGGAGTCAAGAGACCCAGTACTTC NA TRBJ2-5 TRBD1 18 TRBV5-8
CASSWDSQETQYF TGTGCCAGCTCATGGGACAGTCAAGAGACCCAGTACTTC NA TRBJ2-5 TRBD1 13 TRBV18
CATSPGRGFPGNTIYF TGTGCCACCAGCCCCGGCAGGGGATTTCCTGGAAACACCATATATTTT NA TRBJ1-3 NA 16 TRBV15
CASSRWSGTCGNTIYF TGTGCCAGCAGCCGTTGGTCCGGGACATGCGGAAACACCATATATTTT NA TRBJ1-3 NA 16 TRBV3-1/TRBV3-2
CASSIANADRSSYEQYF TGTGCCAGTAGTATTGCTAACGCTGACAGGTCCTCCTACGAGCAGTACTTC few TRBJ2-7 NA 17 TRBV19
CASSITTGSHEQYF TGTGCCAGTAGTATAACGACAGGGTCACACGAGCAGTACTTC NA TRBJ2-7 TRBD1 14 TRBV19
CASRLANIGTEAFF TGTGCAAGTCGCTTAGCTAATATAGGGACTGAAGCTTTCTTT NA TRBJ1-1 NA 14 TRBV12-2
CASTSKTPPYEQYF TGTGCCAGCACCTCTAAGACGCCCCCCTACGAGCAGTACTTC NA TRBJ2-7 NA 14 TRBV6-5